The present T cell receptor beta chain was sequenced within a study of blood T cell repertoires in COVID-19. Deletions cut 5 bases from V and 2 bases from J, with 10 bases between. Germline V gives CDR1 SEHNR, CDR2 FQNEAQ (reference sequence). This CDR3 is built from 14 residues. Sequencing was performed with immunoSEQ multiplex PCR; in TCRdb, only in-frame clones are kept and a portion is missing. The sample consists of over 150,000 clones, roughly 82% of them appearing once. Specimen: PBMCs or T cells enriched from blood (not recorded which). The chain recombines TRBV7-9 with TRBJ1-3, with D hard to call. This TCR derives from a man aged 40-49 years who had recovered from COVID-19. The CDR3 is CASSDSGAGNTIYF. CDR3 bases: TGTGCCAGCAGCGATAGCGGGGCTGGAAACACCATATATTTT. The whole variable domain, remainder taken from reference TRBV7-9 and TRBJ1-3, is DTGVSQNPRHKITKRGQNVTFRCDPISEHNRLYWYRQTLGQGPEFLTYFQNEAQLEKSRLLSDRFSAERPKGSFSTLEIQRTEQGDSAMYLCASSDSGAGNTIYFGEGSWLTVV.